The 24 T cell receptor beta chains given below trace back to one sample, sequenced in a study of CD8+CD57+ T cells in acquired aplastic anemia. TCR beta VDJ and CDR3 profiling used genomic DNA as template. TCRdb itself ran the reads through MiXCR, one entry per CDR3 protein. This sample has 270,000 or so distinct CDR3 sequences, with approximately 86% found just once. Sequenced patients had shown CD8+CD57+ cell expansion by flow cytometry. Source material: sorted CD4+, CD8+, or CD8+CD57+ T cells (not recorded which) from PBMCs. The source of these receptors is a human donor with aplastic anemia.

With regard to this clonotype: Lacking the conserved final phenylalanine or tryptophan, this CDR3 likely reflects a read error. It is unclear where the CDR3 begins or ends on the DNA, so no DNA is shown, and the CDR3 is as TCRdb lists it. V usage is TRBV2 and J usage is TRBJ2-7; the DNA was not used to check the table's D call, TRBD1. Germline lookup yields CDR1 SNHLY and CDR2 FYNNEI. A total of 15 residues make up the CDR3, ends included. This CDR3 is CASGDGVAFTQYFDS.

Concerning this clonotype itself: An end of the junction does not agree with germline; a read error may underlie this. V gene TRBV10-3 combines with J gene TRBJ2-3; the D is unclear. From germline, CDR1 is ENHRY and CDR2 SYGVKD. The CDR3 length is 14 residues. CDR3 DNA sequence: TGTGCCATCAGTGAGGCTGCGCGTCGCGATACGCAGTACTTT. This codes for CAISEAARRDTQYF.

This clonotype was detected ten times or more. This CDR3 reads CASSFRGQGEKLFF. The CDR3 DNA is TGTGCCAGCAGCTTCAGGGGGCAGGGGGAAAAACTGTTTTTT. The V call is TRBV5-5, the J call TRBJ1-4; 8 bases line up with TRBD1. This CDR3 spans 14 amino acids. Unmatched junction bases numbered 5, after V lost 2 bases and J lost 8 bases. CDR1 is SGHKS and CDR2 is YYEKEE in the germline V gene (reference sequence). Looking up the rest from reference TRBV5-5 and TRBJ1-4 gives the full variable domain: DAGVTQSPTHLIKTRGQQVTLRCSPISGHKSVSWYQQVLGQGPQFIFQYYEKEERGRGNFPDRFSARQFPNYSSELNVNALLLGDSALYLCASSFRGQGEKLFFGSGTQLSVL.

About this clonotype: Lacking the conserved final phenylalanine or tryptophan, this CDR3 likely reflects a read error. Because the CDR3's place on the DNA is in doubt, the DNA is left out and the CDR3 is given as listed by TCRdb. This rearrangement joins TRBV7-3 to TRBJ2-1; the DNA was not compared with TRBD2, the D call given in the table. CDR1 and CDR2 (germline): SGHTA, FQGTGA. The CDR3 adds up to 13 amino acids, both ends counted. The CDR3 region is CASSIGGVGIDTQ.

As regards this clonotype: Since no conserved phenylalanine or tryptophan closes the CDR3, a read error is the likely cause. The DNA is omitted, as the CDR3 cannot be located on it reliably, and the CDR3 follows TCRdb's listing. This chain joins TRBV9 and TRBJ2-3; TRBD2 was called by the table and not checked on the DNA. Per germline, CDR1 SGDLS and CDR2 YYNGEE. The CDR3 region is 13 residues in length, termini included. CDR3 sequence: CASGEAGNIQHFV.

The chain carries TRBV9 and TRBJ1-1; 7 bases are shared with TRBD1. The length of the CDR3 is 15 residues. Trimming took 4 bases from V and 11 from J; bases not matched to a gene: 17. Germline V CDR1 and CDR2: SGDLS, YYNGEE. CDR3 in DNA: TGTGCCAGCAGCCTCTGGAGCACAGGGGCCAACGACGCTTTCTTT. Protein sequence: CASSLWSTGANDAFF.

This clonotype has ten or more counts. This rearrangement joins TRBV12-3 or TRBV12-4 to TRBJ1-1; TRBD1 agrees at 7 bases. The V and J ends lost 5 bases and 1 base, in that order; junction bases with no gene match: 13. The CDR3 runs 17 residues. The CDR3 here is CASSVWPGQSGNTEAFF. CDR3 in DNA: TGTGCCAGCAGTGTTTGGCCGGGACAGTCGGGGAACACTGAAGCTTTCTTT.

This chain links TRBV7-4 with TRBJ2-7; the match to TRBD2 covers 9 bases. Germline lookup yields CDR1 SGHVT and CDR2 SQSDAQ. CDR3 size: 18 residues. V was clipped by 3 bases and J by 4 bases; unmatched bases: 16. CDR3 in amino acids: CASSFQRSGRSVAYEQYV. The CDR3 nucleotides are TGTGCCAGCAGCTTTCAAAGAAGCGGGAGGAGCGTTGCGTACGAGCAGTACGTC.

The CDR3 loop reads CASSLVGCPDTQYF. In DNA, the CDR3 is TGTGCCAGCAGCTTGGTAGGGTGTCCCGATACGCAGTATTTT. The chain links TRBV5-6 to TRBJ2-3, with D unresolved. The CDR3 runs 14 residues. Trimming left V 0 bases short and J 6 bases short, with 11 bases between. The germline V gene has CDR1 SGHDT and CDR2 YYEEEE.

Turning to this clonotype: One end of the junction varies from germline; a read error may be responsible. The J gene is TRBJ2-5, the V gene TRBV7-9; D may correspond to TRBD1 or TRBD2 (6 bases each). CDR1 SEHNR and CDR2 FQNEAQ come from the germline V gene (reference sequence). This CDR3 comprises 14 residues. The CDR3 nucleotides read TGTGCCAGCAGCTTTCAAGGAAGGGGGGAGAGCGATGAGTTC. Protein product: CASSFQGRGESDEF.

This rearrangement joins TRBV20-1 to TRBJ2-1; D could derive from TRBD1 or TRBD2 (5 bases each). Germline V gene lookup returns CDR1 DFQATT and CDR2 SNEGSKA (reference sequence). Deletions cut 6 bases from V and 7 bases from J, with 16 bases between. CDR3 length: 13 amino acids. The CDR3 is CSAPGSDVNEQFF. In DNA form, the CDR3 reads TGCAGTGCACCAGGGAGTGATGTGAATGAGCAGTTCTTC.

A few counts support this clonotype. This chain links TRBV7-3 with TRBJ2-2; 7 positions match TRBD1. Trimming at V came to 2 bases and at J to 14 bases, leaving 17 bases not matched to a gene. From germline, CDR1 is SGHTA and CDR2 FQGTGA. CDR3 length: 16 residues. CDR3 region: CASSLDLTGNTEALFF. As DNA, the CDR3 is TGTGCCAGCAGCTTAGATCTGACAGGGAACACTGAAGCTCTGTTTTTT.

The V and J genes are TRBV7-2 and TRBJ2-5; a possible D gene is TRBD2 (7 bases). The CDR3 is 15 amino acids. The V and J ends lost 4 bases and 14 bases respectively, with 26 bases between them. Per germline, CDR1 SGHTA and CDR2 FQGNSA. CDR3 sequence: CASSSRGGGKTQYYF. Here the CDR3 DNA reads TGTGCCAGCAGCTCAAGGGGGGGCGGCAAGACCCAGTACTACTTC.

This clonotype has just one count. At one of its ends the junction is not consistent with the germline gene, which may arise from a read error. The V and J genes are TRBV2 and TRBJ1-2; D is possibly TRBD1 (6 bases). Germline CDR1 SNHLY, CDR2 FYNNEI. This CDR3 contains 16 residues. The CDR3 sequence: CASSDRDMREDYGYTF. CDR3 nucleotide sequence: TGTGCCAGCAGTGATCGGGACATGCGCGAGGACTACGGCTACACCTTC.

CDR3 sequence: CASSVQTGVDEQYF. The CDR3 bases are TGCGCCAGCAGCGTCCAGACAGGGGTCGACGAGCAGTACTTC. The J gene is TRBJ2-7, the V gene TRBV5-1; 8 positions match TRBD1. Trimming took 4 bases from V and 5 from J; bases not matched to a gene: 8. The V gene's germline CDR1 is SGHRS and CDR2 YFSETQ. This CDR3 region has 14 residues.

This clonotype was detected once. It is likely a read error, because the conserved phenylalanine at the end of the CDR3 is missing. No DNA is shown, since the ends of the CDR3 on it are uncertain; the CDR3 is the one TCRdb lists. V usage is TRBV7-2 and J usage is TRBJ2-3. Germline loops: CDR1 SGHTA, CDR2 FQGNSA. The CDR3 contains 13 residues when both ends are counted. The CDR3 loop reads CASSLAGGHDQQY.

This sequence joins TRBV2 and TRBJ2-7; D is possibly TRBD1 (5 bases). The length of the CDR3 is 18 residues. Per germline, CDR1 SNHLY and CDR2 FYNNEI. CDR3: CASSTDPDATALCYEEYV. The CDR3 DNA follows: TGTGCCAGCAGCACGGATCCAGACGCGACAGCCCTTTGCTACGAGGAGTACGTC.

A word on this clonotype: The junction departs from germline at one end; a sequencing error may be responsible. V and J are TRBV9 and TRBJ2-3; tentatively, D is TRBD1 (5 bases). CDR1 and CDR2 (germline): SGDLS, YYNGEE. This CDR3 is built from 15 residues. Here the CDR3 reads CASSADSASSNTQYF. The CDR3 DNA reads TGTGCCAGCAGCGCCGACAGCGCCTCCTCTAATACACAGTATTTT.

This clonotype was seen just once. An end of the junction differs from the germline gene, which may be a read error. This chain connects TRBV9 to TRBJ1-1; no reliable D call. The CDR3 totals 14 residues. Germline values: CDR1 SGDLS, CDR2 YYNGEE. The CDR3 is CASSLADNIPESFF. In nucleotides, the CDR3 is TGTGCCAGCAGCTTAGCTGACAACATCCCTGAATCTTTCTTT.

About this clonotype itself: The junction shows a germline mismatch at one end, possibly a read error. The CDR3 DNA follows: TGTGCCAGCAGCGACCAGGGTATGGAGGAGACTCAGTACTTC. Translation: CASSDQGMEETQYF. The chain employs TRBV7-9 and TRBJ2-5; D assignment may be TRBD1 or TRBD2 (5 bases each). CDR3 length equals 14 residues. Germline-derived CDR1 and CDR2 are SEHNR and FQNEAQ (reference sequence). Full variable domain (outside the CDR3, taken from reference TRBV7-9 and TRBJ2-5): DTGVSQNPRHKITKRGQNVTFRCDPISEHNRLYWYRQTLGQGPEFLTYFQNEAQLEKSRLLSDRFSAERPKGSFSTLEIQRTEQGDSAMYLCASSDQGMEETQYFGPGTRLLVL.

The chain's CDR3 is CASSARLAGEHPQV. The CDR3 DNA follows: TGTGCCAGCAGCGCCCGACTGGCGGGAGAACATCCGCAGGTC. V and J are TRBV7-9 and TRBJ2-7; 7 bases are shared with TRBD2. From germline, CDR1 is SEHNR and CDR2 FQNEAQ (reference sequence). This CDR3 has 14 amino acids.

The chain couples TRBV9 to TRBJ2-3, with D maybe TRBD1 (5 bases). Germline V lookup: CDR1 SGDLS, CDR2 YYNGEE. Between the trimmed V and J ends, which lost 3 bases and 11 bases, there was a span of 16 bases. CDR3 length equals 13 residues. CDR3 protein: CASSGGVVTKQYF. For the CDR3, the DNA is TGTGCCAGCAGCGGGGGCGTGGTAACGAAGCAGTATTTT. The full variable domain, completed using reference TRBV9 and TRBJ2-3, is DSGVTQTPKHLITATGQRVTLRCSPRSGDLSVYWYQQSLDQGLQFLIQYYNGEERAKGNILERFSAQQFPDLHSELNLSSLELGDSALYFCASSGGVVTKQYFGPGTRLTVL.

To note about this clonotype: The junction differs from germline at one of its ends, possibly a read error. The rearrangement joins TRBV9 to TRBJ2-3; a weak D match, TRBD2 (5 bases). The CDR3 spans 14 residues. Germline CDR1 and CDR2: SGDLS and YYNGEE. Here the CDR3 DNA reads TGTGCCAGCGGCGTAGCTGGGAGCATCCATAACTACTATTTT. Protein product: CASGVAGSIHNYYF.

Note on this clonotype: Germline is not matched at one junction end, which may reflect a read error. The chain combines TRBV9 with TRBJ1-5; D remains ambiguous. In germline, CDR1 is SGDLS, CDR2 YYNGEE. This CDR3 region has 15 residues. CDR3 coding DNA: TGTGCCAGCGGCGTATTAGCGGGTAACACCGGGGAGCAGCATTTT. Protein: CASGVLAGNTGEQHF. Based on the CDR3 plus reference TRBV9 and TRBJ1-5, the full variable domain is DSGVTQTPKHLITATGQRVTLRCSPRSGDLSVYWYQQSLDQGLQFLIQYYNGEERAKGNILERFSAQQFPDLHSELNLSSLELGDSALYFCASGVLAGNTGEQHFGDGTRLSIL.